What follows are 21 T cell receptor beta chains derived from one specimen sequenced in a study of CD8 T cells in Susac syndrome (dated by TCRdb to between 2018 and 2021). Library prep was done by the immunoSEQ multiplex PCR assay. RNA was extracted using the RNeasy kit, and roughly 0.5 to 1 microgram was reverse transcribed with random hexamers. The public sequencing data were trimmed at Q25 with fastp and processed into clonotypes with MiXCR by TCRdb, which kept only in-frame beta chains. Here each entry gathers all rows of one CDR3 protein and keeps the most common genes and DNA. The sample table holds about 300,000 distinct CDR3 sequences, of which about 89% were seen once. Around 0.18% of the sample is taken by the ten largest. The specimen sequenced was CD8+ T cells from PBMCs. These receptors were taken from a human donor with multiple sclerosis.

The chain carries TRBV6-4 and TRBJ2-3; D may be TRBD1 (5 bases). The CDR3 sequence is 14 residues long. The V end lost 6 bases, the J end lost 1 base, and 11 bases lay between the germline ends. Germline V gene sequence: CDR1 MRHNA, CDR2 SNTAGT. The CDR3 spells CASSREGGTDTQYF. In DNA, the CDR3 is TGTGCCAGCAGCAGGGAAGGAGGCACAGATACGCAGTATTTT.

The genes are TRBV10-3 and TRBJ2-2, with TRBD1 identical over 7 bases. V dropped 8 bases and J dropped 4; count of bases not matched to a gene: 7. CDR3 size: 14 residues. Per the germline V gene, CDR1 is ENHRY and CDR2 is SYGVKD. DNA for the CDR3: TGTGCCATCCGAGACAGGGACATCACCGGGGAGCTGTTTTTT. This encodes CAIRDRDITGELFF.

The V gene is TRBV5-6, the J gene TRBJ1-3; the D gene is possibly TRBD1 (6 bases). The length of the CDR3 is 15 residues. Germline V gene lookup returns CDR1 SGHDT and CDR2 YYEEEE. V was pared by 0 bases and J by 0 bases, with 7 bases between. The CDR3 nucleotides read TGTGCCAGCAGCTTGGCAGGGGCCTCTGGAAACACCATATATTTT. This sequence encodes CASSLAGASGNTIYF.

The genes are TRBV11-2 and TRBJ2-5; D possibly corresponds to TRBD1 (6 bases). Trimming left V 0 bases short and J 7 bases short, with 9 bases between. This CDR3 is 13 amino acids long. Germline assignment: CDR1 SGHAT and CDR2 FQNNGV. As DNA, the CDR3 is TGTGCCAGCAGCTTAGAGGGGACAAGGACCCAGTACTTC. Its protein product is CASSLEGTRTQYF.

In this sample, this clonotype turned up once. The J gene is TRBJ2-5, the V gene TRBV11-2; TRBD1 agrees at 7 bases. V trimming: 6 bases; J trimming: 3 bases; junction bases outside the gene matches: 13. The length of the CDR3 is 16 residues. CDR1 and CDR2 from the germline V gene are SGHAT and FQNNGV. The CDR3 DNA sequence: TGTGCCAGCAGTTTACAGGGGTTTGGTCCCAAAGAGACCCAGTACTTC. As protein: CASSLQGFGPKETQYF.

This chain connects TRBV29-1 to TRBJ1-1; D is undetermined. This CDR3 contains 12 residues. Germline V lookup: CDR1 SQVTM, CDR2 ANQGSEA. Trimming left V 1 base short and J 7 bases short, with 10 bases between. The CDR3 DNA sequence: TGCAGCGTTGAAGGGCAGGCATTTGAAGCTTTCTTT. Translated: CSVEGQAFEAFF. The full variable domain, completed using reference TRBV29-1 and TRBJ1-1, is SAVISQKPSRDICQRGTSLTIQCQVDSQVTMMFWYRQQPGQSLTLIATANQGSEATYESGFVIDKFPISRPNLTFSTLTVSNMSPEDSSIYLCSVEGQAFEAFFGQGTRLTVV.

The gene calls are TRBV6-2 or TRBV6-3 and TRBJ2-7, with D maybe TRBD1 (6 bases). Germline CDR1 MNHEY, CDR2 SVGEGT. V was shortened by 8 bases and J by 7 bases, with 30 bases between the two germline ends. This CDR3 is 17 amino acids long. The CDR3 region has the DNA TGTGCCAGCTCAAAAGCCCTCCGACAGGCCTCCCCGTGGGAGCAGTACTTC. Translating gives CASSKALRQASPWEQYF.

The chain joins TRBV7-9 to TRBJ2-7; 7 bases are shared with TRBD1. The CDR3 is 15 residues long. Trimming took 4 bases from V and 2 from J; bases not matched to a gene: 8. Germline CDR1 is SEHNR and CDR2 is FQNEAQ (reference sequence). DNA of the CDR3: TGTGCCAGCAGCTCCCCGGACAGGTTGACCTACGAGCAGTACTTC. Residues: CASSSPDRLTYEQYF.

This clonotype was recorded only once. J is TRBJ2-1 and V is TRBV27, with 7 bases lining up with TRBD2. From germline, CDR1 is MNHEY and CDR2 SMNVEV (reference sequence). The J segment lost 3 bases and the V segment lost 4 bases, leaving 3 bases of the junction unmatched. The CDR3 spans 14 residues. CDR3 residues: CASSWSSGYNEQFF. The CDR3 nucleotides read TGTGCCAGCAGTTGGTCTAGCGGCTACAATGAGCAGTTCTTC.

The chain recombines TRBV19 with TRBJ2-1, with 8 bases identical to TRBD2. This CDR3 contains 13 residues. Germline trimming cut 1 base from V and 8 bases from J; bases unmatched to any gene: 1. The germline CDR1 and CDR2 sequences are LNHDA and SQIVND (reference sequence). DNA of the CDR3: TGTGCCAGTAGTATAGTACTAGCGGATGAGCAGTTCTTC. Translation: CASSIVLADEQFF.

Only one count was recorded for this clonotype. The chain links TRBV2 to TRBJ2-7; 9 nucleotides align to TRBD1. The junction had 2 bases not matched to a gene; V was cut back by 6 bases and J by 5 bases. This CDR3 comprises 12 residues. Germline V gene data show CDR1 as SNHLY and CDR2 as FYNNEI. CDR3 sequence reads: CASRGQGDEQYF. CDR3 in DNA: TGTGCCAGCAGGGGACAGGGCGACGAGCAGTACTTC.

This chain links TRBV6-2 or TRBV6-3 with TRBJ2-7, with TRBD2 matching over 7 bases. This CDR3 region has 15 residues. V lost 7 bases, J lost 0 bases, and 9 bases stayed unmatched. From germline, CDR1 is MNHEY and CDR2 SVGEGT. CDR3: CASTRLAASSYEQYF. The CDR3 DNA follows: TGTGCCAGCACTCGGCTAGCGGCAAGCTCCTACGAGCAGTACTTC.

V and J are TRBV29-1 and TRBJ2-2, with D hard to call. Deletions cut 4 bases from V and 1 base from J, with 4 bases between. The CDR3 extends over 12 amino acids. Germline V CDR1 and CDR2: SQVTM, ANQGSEA. The CDR3 loop reads CSVVQNTGELFF. The CDR3 bases are TGCAGCGTTGTTCAGAACACCGGGGAGCTGTTTTTT.

The CDR3 spells CASSVGGSSRGYTF. The CDR3 DNA reads as TGTGCCAGCAGCGTAGGTGGCAGCTCAAGGGGCTACACCTTC. The rearrangement links TRBV9 to TRBJ1-2, with no clear D. Germline V gene data show CDR1 as SGDLS and CDR2 as YYNGEE. Trimming removed 0 bases at V and 8 bases at J, with 14 bases between. The CDR3 is 14 residues long.

The chain couples TRBV4-1 to TRBJ1-2; 8 nucleotides align to TRBD1. V was pared by 2 bases and J by 11 bases, with 10 bases of the junction left unmatched. The CDR3 contains 14 residues. Germline V gene data show CDR1 as MGHRA and CDR2 as YSYEKL. CDR3 coding DNA: TGCGCCAGCAGCCAACCCTTCCGGGACAGGACTTACACCTTC. As protein: CASSQPFRDRTYTF.

This chain connects TRBV4-1 to TRBJ2-5, with D unresolved. V lost 8 bases and J 5 bases, leaving 15 bases between the germline ends. The length of the CDR3 is 13 residues. Per the germline V gene, CDR1 is MGHRA and CDR2 is YSYEKL. In nucleotides, the CDR3 is TGCGCCAGCCCCGCAGCTCCGAGGGAGACCCAGTACTTC. It is translated as CASPAAPRETQYF.

The rearrangement links TRBV7-2 to TRBJ2-5; TRBD2 matches at 7 bases. Germline CDR1 reads SGHTA; CDR2 reads FQGNSA. V lost 3 bases and J lost 1; bases outside the gene matches: 5. This CDR3 contains 15 residues. In nucleotides, the CDR3 is TGTGCCAGCAGCTTGGGGGGGGGAGCCCAAGAGACCCAGTACTTC. Translation gives CASSLGGGAQETQYF.

The chain employs TRBV9 and TRBJ2-7; either TRBD1 or TRBD2 may supply D (6 bases each). Germline assignment: CDR1 SGDLS and CDR2 YYNGEE. The CDR3 length is 14 residues. Trimming cost V 0 bases and J 1 base, with 8 bases left between them. The DNA for the CDR3 is TGTGCCAGCAGCGTAGAGGGGGGATCCTACGAGCAGTACTTC. This codes for CASSVEGGSYEQYF.

V and J are TRBV9 and TRBJ2-7, with TRBD2 matching 8 bases. In germline, CDR1 is SGDLS, CDR2 YYNGEE. The CDR3 sequence is 13 residues long. Germline trimming cut 0 bases from V and 6 bases from J; bases unmatched to any gene: 2. This chain's CDR3 is CASSVAGGPEQYF. The CDR3, as DNA: TGTGCCAGCAGCGTAGCGGGGGGGCCCGAGCAGTACTTC.

The chain is built from TRBV12-3 or TRBV12-4 and TRBJ2-7; 7 nucleotides agree with TRBD2. The CDR3 runs 14 residues. Trimming at V came to 7 bases and at J to 7 bases, leaving 13 bases not matched to a gene. The CDR3 DNA follows: TGTGCCAGCAATAGGGGAGGGCTAGGGTGGGAGCAGTACTTC. This translates into CASNRGGLGWEQYF.

V gene TRBV20-1 combines with J gene TRBJ1-1; D gene uncertain. Germline assignment: CDR1 DFQATT and CDR2 SNEGSKA (reference sequence). V shed 6 bases and J shed 1 base, with 15 bases lying between them. This CDR3 is built from 14 residues. CDR3: CSANIRFGNTEAFF. The CDR3 DNA sequence: TGCAGTGCCAACATTAGATTCGGGAACACTGAAGCTTTCTTT.